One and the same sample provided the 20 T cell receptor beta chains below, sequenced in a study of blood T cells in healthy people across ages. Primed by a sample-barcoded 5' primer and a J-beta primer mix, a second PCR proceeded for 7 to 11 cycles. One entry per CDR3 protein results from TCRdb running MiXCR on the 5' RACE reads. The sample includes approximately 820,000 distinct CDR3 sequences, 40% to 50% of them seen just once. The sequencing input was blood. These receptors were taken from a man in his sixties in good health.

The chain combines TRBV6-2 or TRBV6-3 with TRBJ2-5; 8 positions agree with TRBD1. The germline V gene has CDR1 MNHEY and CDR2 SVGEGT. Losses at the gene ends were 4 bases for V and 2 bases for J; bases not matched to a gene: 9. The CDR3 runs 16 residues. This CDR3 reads CASSFLQGAPQETQYF. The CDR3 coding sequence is TGTGCCAGCAGTTTTCTTCAGGGGGCACCTCAAGAGACCCAGTACTTC.

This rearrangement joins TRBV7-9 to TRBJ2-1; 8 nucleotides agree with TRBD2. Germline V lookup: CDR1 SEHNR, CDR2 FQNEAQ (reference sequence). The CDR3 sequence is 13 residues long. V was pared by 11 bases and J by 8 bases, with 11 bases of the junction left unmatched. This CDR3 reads CAAGRGRIDEQFF. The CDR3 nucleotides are TGTGCCGCCGGGCGCGGGAGGATCGATGAGCAGTTCTTC.

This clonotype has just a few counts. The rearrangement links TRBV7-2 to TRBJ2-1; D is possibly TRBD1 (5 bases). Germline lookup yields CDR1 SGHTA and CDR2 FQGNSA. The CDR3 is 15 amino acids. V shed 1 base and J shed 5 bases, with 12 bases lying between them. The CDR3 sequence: CASSLGQKGHNEQFF. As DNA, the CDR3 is TGTGCCAGCAGCTTAGGGCAGAAGGGGCACAATGAGCAGTTCTTC.

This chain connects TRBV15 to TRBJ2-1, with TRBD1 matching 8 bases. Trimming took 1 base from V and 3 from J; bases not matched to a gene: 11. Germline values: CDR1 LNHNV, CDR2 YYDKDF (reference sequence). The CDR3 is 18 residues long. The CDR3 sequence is CATSRGISPGGGYNEQFF. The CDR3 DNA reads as TGTGCCACCAGCAGAGGTATTTCCCCAGGGGGCGGCTACAATGAGCAGTTCTTC.

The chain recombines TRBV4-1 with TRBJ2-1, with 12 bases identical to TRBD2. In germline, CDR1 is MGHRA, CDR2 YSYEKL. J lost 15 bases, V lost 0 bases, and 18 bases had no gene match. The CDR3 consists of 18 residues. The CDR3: CASSQEGRLAGGQTTPFF. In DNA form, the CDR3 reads TGCGCCAGCAGCCAAGAAGGTCGGCTAGCGGGGGGGCAGACAACTCCGTTCTTC.

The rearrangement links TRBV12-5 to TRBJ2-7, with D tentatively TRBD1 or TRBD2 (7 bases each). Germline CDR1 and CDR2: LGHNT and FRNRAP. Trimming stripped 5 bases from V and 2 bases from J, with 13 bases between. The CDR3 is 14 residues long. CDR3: CASGQGGSPYEQYF. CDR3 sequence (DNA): TGTGCTAGTGGTCAGGGGGGGAGCCCCTACGAGCAGTACTTC.

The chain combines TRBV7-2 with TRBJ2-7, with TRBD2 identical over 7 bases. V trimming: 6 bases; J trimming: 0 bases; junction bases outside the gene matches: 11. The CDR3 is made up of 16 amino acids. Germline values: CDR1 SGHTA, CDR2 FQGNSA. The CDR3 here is CASSQAGQVLSYEQYF. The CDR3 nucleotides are TGTGCCAGCAGTCAAGCGGGGCAGGTACTCTCCTACGAGCAGTACTTC.

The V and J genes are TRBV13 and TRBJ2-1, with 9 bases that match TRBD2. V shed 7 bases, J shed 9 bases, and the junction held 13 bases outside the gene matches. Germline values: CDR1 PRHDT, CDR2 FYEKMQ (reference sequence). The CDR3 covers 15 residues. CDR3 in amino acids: CASTLSGRGGGEQFF. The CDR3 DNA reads TGTGCCAGCACCCTTAGCGGGAGAGGTGGTGGTGAGCAGTTCTTC.

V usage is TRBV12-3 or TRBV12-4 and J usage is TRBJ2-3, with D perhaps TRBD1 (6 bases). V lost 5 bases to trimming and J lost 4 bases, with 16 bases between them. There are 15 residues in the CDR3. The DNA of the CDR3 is TGTGCCAGCAGTCCGAAGAGGGGGAGAGCAGATACGCAGTATTTT. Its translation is CASSPKRGRADTQYF.

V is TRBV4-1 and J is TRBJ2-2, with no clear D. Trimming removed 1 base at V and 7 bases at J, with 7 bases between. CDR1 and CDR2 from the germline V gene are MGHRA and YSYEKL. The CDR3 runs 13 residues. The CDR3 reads CASSQAMGGELFF. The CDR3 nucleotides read TGCGCCAGCAGCCAAGCGATGGGCGGGGAGCTGTTTTTT.

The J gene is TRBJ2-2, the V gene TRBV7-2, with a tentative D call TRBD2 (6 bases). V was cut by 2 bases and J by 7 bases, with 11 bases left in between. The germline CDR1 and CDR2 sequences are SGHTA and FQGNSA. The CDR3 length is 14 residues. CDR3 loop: CASSLFRGNGELFF. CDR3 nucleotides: TGTGCCAGCAGCTTATTCCGGGGGAACGGGGAGCTGTTTTTT.

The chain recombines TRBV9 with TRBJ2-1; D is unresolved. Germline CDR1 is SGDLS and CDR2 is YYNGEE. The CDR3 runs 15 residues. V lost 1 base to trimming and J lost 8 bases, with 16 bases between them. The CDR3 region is CASSVRQIVTDEQFF. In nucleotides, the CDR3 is TGTGCCAGCAGCGTAAGGCAGATTGTTACGGATGAGCAGTTCTTC.

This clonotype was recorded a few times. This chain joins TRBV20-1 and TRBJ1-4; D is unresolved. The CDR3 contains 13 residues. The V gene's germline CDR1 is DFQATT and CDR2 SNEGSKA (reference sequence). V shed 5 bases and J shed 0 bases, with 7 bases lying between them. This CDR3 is CSASLSTNEKLFF. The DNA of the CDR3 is TGCAGTGCTTCACTTTCAACTAATGAAAAACTGTTTTTT.

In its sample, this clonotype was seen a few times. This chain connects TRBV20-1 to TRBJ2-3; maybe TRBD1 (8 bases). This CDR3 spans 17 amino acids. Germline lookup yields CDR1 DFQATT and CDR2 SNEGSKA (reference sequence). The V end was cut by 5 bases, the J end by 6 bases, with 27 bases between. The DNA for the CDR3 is TGCAGTGCTGGACAGGGAGGCGGGGGACTTTACATTGATACGCAGTATTTT. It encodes CSAGQGGGGLYIDTQYF.

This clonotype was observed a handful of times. This chain's CDR3 is CASSPPRTGINEQFF. The CDR3 region has the DNA TGTGCCAGCAGCCCCCCCCGGACAGGGATTAATGAGCAGTTCTTC. This chain links TRBV7-2 with TRBJ2-1; 8 bases fit TRBD1. The CDR3 length is 15 residues. The J segment lost 7 bases and the V segment lost 5 bases, leaving 10 bases of the junction unmatched. Per the germline V gene, CDR1 is SGHTA and CDR2 is FQGNSA. The full variable domain, with the rest looked up from reference TRBV7-2 and TRBJ2-1, is GAGVSQSPSNKVTEKGKDVELRCDPISGHTALYWYRQSLGQGLEFLIYFQGNSAPDKSGLPSDRFSAERTGGSVSTLTIQRTQQEDSAVYLCASSPPRTGINEQFFGPGTRLTVL.

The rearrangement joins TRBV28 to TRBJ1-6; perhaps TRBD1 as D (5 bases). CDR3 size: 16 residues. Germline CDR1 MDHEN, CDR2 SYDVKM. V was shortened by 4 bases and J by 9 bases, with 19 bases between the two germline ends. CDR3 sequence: CASSYSLRPGSSPLHF. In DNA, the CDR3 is TGTGCCAGCAGTTATAGCCTGCGTCCAGGGAGTTCACCCCTCCACTTT.

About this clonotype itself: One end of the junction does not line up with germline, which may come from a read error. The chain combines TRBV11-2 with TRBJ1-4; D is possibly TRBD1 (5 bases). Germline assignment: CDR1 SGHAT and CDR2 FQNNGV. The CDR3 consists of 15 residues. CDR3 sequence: CASSLETGVQGELFF. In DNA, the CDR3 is TGTGCCAGCAGCCTAGAAACGGGGGTCCAAGGAGAACTGTTTTTT.

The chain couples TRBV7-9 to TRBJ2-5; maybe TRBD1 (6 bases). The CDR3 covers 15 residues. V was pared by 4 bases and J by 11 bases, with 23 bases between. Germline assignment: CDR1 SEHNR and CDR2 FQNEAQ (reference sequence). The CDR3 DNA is TGTGCCAGCAGCTCCAACAACAGGGTATCGGGTGAGCAGTACTTC. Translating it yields CASSSNNRVSGEQYF.

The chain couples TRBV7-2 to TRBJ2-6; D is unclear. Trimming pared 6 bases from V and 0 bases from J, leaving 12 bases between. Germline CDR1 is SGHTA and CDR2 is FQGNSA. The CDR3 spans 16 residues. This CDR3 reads CASSLRAPSGANVLTF. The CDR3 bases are TGTGCCAGCAGTCTTAGAGCCCCCTCTGGGGCCAACGTCCTGACTTTC.

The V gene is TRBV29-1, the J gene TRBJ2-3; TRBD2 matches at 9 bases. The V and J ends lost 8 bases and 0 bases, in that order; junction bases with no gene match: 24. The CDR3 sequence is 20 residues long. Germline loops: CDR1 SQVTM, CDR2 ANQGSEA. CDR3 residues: CSPVVVGQAGGGSSTDTQYF. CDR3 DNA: TGCAGCCCTGTTGTCGTCGGCCAAGCGGGGGGCGGATCTAGCACAGATACGCAGTATTTT.